Listed here are 21 T cell receptor beta chains from one sample, sequenced in a study of blood T cell repertoires in COVID-19. The protocol was immunoSEQ multiplex PCR, while the TCRdb copy is restricted to in-frame clones and leaves out a portion. The sample includes roughly 240,000 clones, about 83% of them seen just once. Material for sequencing was peripheral blood. These receptors were taken from a woman older than 75 with COVID-19, enrolled during active disease.

The V call is TRBV28, the J call TRBJ2-6; tentative D call: TRBD1 (5 bases). The length of the CDR3 is 15 residues. The germline V and J ends were trimmed by 5 bases and 2 bases, with 10 bases remaining between them. Germline CDR1 MDHEN, CDR2 SYDVKM. This CDR3 is CASSIQDAGANVLTF. The DNA for the CDR3 is TGTGCCAGCAGTATACAGGATGCTGGGGCCAACGTCCTGACTTTC.

This chain links TRBV7-3 with TRBJ2-7; TRBD2 matches at 9 bases. Germline loops: CDR1 SGHTA, CDR2 FQGTGA. This CDR3 region has 16 residues. Trimming took 5 bases from V and 3 from J; bases not matched to a gene: 11. The CDR3 loop is CASSLAGTLGDYEQYF. DNA for the CDR3: TGTGCCAGCAGCCTAGCGGGAACTCTGGGGGACTACGAGCAGTACTTC.

The V gene is TRBV5-1, the J gene TRBJ2-7; D is tentatively TRBD1 or TRBD2 (5 bases each). Germline CDR1 is SGHRS and CDR2 is YFSETQ. The CDR3 totals 13 residues. CDR3 in amino acids: CASRLEAGYEQYV. CDR3 bases: TGCGCCAGCAGATTGGAGGCAGGGTACGAGCAGTACGTC.

This clone was seen only a few times. The chain carries TRBV19 and TRBJ1-2; 8 bases agree with TRBD1. CDR1 and CDR2 (germline): LNHDA, SQIVND (reference sequence). V was clipped by 4 bases and J by 8 bases; unmatched bases: 15. The CDR3 loop spans 16 amino acids. CDR3 loop: CASSTPLTGAVSGYTF. In DNA form, the CDR3 reads TGTGCCAGTAGTACCCCCTTGACAGGGGCAGTCTCCGGCTACACCTTC.

This chain connects TRBV19 to TRBJ2-5, with 12 positions matching TRBD2. V lost 5 bases to trimming and J lost 5 bases; unmatched junction nucleotides: 9. CDR1 is LNHDA, CDR2 SQIVND, per germline (reference sequence). This CDR3 has 16 amino acids. CDR3 sequence: CASSGASGGAWETQYF. The DNA for the CDR3 is TGTGCCAGTAGTGGGGCTAGCGGGGGGGCCTGGGAGACCCAGTACTTC.

This sequence joins TRBV29-1 and TRBJ2-7; 7 bases agree with TRBD2. CDR1 SQVTM and CDR2 ANQGSEA come from the germline V gene. The CDR3 runs 14 residues. Trimming removed 5 bases from V and 0 bases from J; junction bases left unmatched: 7. The CDR3 reads CSVRAGISSYEQYF. The CDR3 DNA is TGCAGCGTTAGAGCGGGAATCAGCTCCTACGAGCAGTACTTC.

The chain is built from TRBV3-1 (or the pseudogene TRBV3-2) and TRBJ2-5; D remains ambiguous. From germline, CDR1 is LGHDT and CDR2 YNNKEL (reference sequence). V lost 0 bases to trimming and J lost 7 bases, with 9 bases between them. The CDR3 contains 13 residues. The CDR3 reads CASSQESPRTQYF. The CDR3 coding sequence is TGTGCCAGCAGCCAAGAGAGTCCGCGGACCCAGTACTTC.

This chain joins TRBV19 and TRBJ2-2; tentative D call: TRBD2 (6 bases). This CDR3 spans 16 amino acids. V lost 5 bases, J lost 0 bases, and 13 bases lay in between. Germline lookup yields CDR1 LNHDA and CDR2 SQIVND (reference sequence). The CDR3 sequence is CASSPWGDPNTGELFF. CDR3 DNA sequence: TGTGCCAGTAGTCCCTGGGGGGATCCGAACACCGGGGAGCTGTTTTTT.

V usage is TRBV11-2 and J usage is TRBJ2-7, with 8 bases that match TRBD2. Trimming removed 2 bases from V and 0 bases from J; junction bases left unmatched: 9. This CDR3 comprises 17 residues. Germline-derived CDR1 and CDR2 are SGHAT and FQNNGV. CDR3 nucleotides: TGTGCCAGCAGCTTAACAGCGGGGGCCCTTAGCTCCTACGAGCAGTACTTC. Its protein product is CASSLTAGALSSYEQYF.

In this sample, this clone turned up once. The genes are TRBV2 and TRBJ1-5, with TRBD1 matching 10 bases. J was trimmed by 4 bases and V by 4 bases; bases with no gene match: 1. The CDR3 has 14 amino acids. CDR1 is SNHLY and CDR2 is FYNNEI in the germline V gene. The CDR3 reads CASSGTGGNQPQHF. As DNA, the CDR3 is TGTGCCAGCAGTGGGACAGGGGGGAATCAGCCCCAGCATTTT.

The chain carries TRBV24-1 and TRBJ2-1, with TRBD1 identical over 9 bases. Germline V gives CDR1 KGHDR, CDR2 SFDVKD. The CDR3 totals 15 residues. Losses at the gene ends were 2 bases for V and 8 bases for J; bases not matched to a gene: 6. The CDR3 protein is CATSDSRTGVDEQFF. CDR3 bases: TGTGCCACCAGTGATTCTAGGACAGGGGTCGATGAGCAGTTCTTC.

The rearrangement uses TRBV2 and TRBJ1-1, with 8 bases matching TRBD1. Losses at the gene ends were 6 bases for V and 0 bases for J; bases not matched to a gene: 3. The CDR3 runs 14 residues. Germline V gives CDR1 SNHLY, CDR2 FYNNEI. The CDR3 region is CASRVQGVNTEAFF. The CDR3, as DNA: TGTGCCAGCAGAGTACAGGGGGTGAACACTGAAGCTTTCTTT.

This clone was seen just once. This chain links TRBV19 with TRBJ1-6; 7 bases are shared with TRBD1. This CDR3 contains 13 residues. The trim removed 5 bases at V and 9 bases at J, leaving 4 bases unmatched. The germline V gene has CDR1 LNHDA and CDR2 SQIVND (reference sequence). In nucleotides, the CDR3 is TGTGCCAGTAGTTCGGCAGGGGGTTCACCCCTCCACTTT. This gives the protein CASSSAGGSPLHF.

The chain couples TRBV6-2 or TRBV6-3 to TRBJ2-2; a possible D gene is TRBD1 (5 bases). Germline loops: CDR1 MNHEY, CDR2 SVGEGT. The CDR3 is 14 amino acids. V lost 6 bases to trimming and J lost 2 bases, with 10 bases between them. CDR3 nucleotides: TGTGCCAGCAGCAACAGGCGTAACACCGGGGAGCTGTTTTTT. Protein sequence: CASSNRRNTGELFF.

The chain carries TRBV6-2 or TRBV6-3 and TRBJ1-1; possible D gene TRBD1, 5 bases. Trimming shortened V by 5 bases and J by 2 bases, and 12 bases separated the two germline ends. Germline CDR1 MNHEY, CDR2 SVGEGT. The length of the CDR3 is 14 residues. The CDR3 sequence: CASSARQINTEAFF. CDR3 in DNA: TGTGCCAGCAGTGCCCGACAGATAAACACTGAAGCTTTCTTT.

V gene TRBV30 combines with J gene TRBJ2-3; D not resolved. The V gene lost 0 bases and the J gene lost 6 bases, with 10 bases spanning the gap. This CDR3 is built from 13 residues. Germline loops: CDR1 GTSNPN, CDR2 SVGIG (reference sequence). Written as DNA, the CDR3 is TGTGCCTGGAGTGTACTGAACGCTGATACGCAGTATTTT. This translates into CAWSVLNADTQYF. Using reference TRBV30 and TRBJ2-3 for the parts outside the CDR3, the full variable domain is SQTIHQWPATLVQPVGSPLSLECTVEGTSNPNLYWYRQAAGRGLQLLFYSVGIGQISSEVPQNLSASRPQDRQFILSSKKLLLSDSGFYLCAWSVLNADTQYFGPGTRLTVL.

The V call is TRBV28, the J call TRBJ1-2, with 8 bases that match TRBD1. This CDR3 has 12 amino acids. CDR1 and CDR2 from the germline V gene are MDHEN and SYDVKM. V lost 6 bases and J lost 10; bases outside the gene matches: 7. CDR3 in DNA: TGTGCCAGCAGGAGACGGACAGGGTCCTACACCTTC. Its translation: CASRRRTGSYTF.

The chain employs TRBV7-5 and TRBJ1-5; the D call TRBD1 from the table was never checked on the DNA. TRBV7-5 is noted as a pseudogene. The CDR3 length is 14 residues. As DNA, the CDR3 is TGTGTCAGAAGCTTAGTTGGGGGCGGGCAGCCCCAGCATTTT. It specifies CVRSLVGGGQPQHF.

CDR3 amino acids: CASSQGTSGGSYEQYF. The DNA for the CDR3 is TGTGCCAGCAGCCAGGGGACTAGCGGGGGCTCCTACGAGCAGTACTTC. The chain joins TRBV7-2 to TRBJ2-7; 14 bases are a match to TRBD2. This CDR3 spans 16 amino acids. In germline, CDR1 is SGHTA, CDR2 FQGNSA. J was trimmed by 0 bases and V by 5 bases; bases with no gene match: 3.

This chain links TRBV2 with TRBJ1-1; perhaps TRBD1 as D (5 bases). The CDR3 contains 14 residues. V lost 1 base and J lost 5, with 11 bases in between. Germline-derived CDR1 and CDR2 are SNHLY and FYNNEI. DNA for the CDR3: TGTGCCAGCAGTGAAGGCCAGGGTGGAACTGAAGCTTTCTTT. Its protein product is CASSEGQGGTEAFF.

V is TRBV28 and J is TRBJ2-7; D may be TRBD1 (5 bases). The CDR3 runs 12 residues. V was shortened by 6 bases and J by 7 bases, with 13 bases between the two germline ends. The germline V gene has CDR1 MDHEN and CDR2 SYDVKM. CDR3 region: CASSRPRTEQYV. The CDR3 nucleotides read TGTGCCAGCAGCCGACCAAGGACAGAGCAGTACGTC.